This entry describes one T cell receptor beta chain. This sample also contains other DNA sequences that code for the same CDR3. In the original analysis: Amplification of reference gene primers provided the estimated nucleated cell counts. Only in-frame clones appear in the TCRdb table, and some are missing; sequencing was by immunoSEQ multiplex PCR. The DNA was the basis for D and trimming; V, J and clone size are from that table. Seen here are 180,000 or so clones, roughly 87% observed once, and the top ten hold 1.6%. The data originate from a study of blood T cell repertoires in COVID-19. On the study more broadly: Spain, Italy and the United States supplied samples that represented acute and convalescent COVID-19.

Germline V gene sequence: CDR1 SGDLS, CDR2 YYNGEE. The CDR3 spans 15 residues. Losses at the gene ends were 4 bases for V and 4 bases for J; bases not matched to a gene: 10. This clonotype originated in a woman aged 45-65 years with acute or convalescent COVID-19. The rearrangement links TRBV9 to TRBJ1-2; TRBD1 agrees at 7 bases. The sequenced material came from peripheral blood. CDR3 nucleotides: TGTGCCAGCAGCAACCGACAGGGCCCTTCCTATGGCTACACCTTC. Protein product: CASSNRQGPSYGYTF.